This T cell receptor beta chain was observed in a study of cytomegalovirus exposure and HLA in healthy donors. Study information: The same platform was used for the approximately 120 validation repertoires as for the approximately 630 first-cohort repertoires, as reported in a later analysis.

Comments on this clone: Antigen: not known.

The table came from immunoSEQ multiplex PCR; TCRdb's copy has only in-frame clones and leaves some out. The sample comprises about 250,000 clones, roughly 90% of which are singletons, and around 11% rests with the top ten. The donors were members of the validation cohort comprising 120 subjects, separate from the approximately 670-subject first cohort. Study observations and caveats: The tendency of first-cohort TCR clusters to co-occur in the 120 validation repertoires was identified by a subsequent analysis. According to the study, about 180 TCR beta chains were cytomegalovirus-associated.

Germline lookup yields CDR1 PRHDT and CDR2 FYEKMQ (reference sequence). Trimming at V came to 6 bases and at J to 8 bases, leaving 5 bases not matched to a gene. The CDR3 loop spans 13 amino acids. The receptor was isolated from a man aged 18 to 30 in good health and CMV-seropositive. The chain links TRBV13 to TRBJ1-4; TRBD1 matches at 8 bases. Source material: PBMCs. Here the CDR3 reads CASRRQGKEKLFF. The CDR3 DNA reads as TGTGCCAGCAGGAGACAGGGGAAAGAAAAACTGTTTTTT.